This T cell receptor beta chain was recorded in a study of OX40 agonist ivuxolimab in advanced cancers. Study-level information: In this cohort, patients received ivuxolimab, an agonistic anti-OX40 (CD134) antibody.

This CDR3 has 13 residues. Trimming cost V 0 bases and J 8 bases, with 10 bases left between them. CDR1 and CDR2 from the germline V gene are MGHRA and YSYEKL. This clone was picked up a small number of times. Antigen: not known. Study-wide findings and caveats: At 0.1 to 3.0 mg/kg and by week 6, clonal expansion occurred in CD4+ and CD8+ blood T cells. Undetermined was the antigen specificity of the expanded peripheral T cells.

Sequencing was performed with immunoSEQ multiplex PCR; in TCRdb, only in-frame clones are kept and a portion is missing. The repertoire holds around 120,000 clones, roughly nine tenths seen once, with under 0.7% in the top ten. This rearrangement joins TRBV4-1 to TRBJ1-2; D is uncertain. The TCR sequence derives from an adult with an advanced solid tumor such as melanoma, head and neck, liver or kidney cancer. The input for sequencing was CD4+ or CD8+ T cells sorted from blood, taken in a trial of the OX40 agonist ivuxolimab. CDR3 sequence (DNA): TGCGCCAGCAGCCAAGATCGGCAGGACGGCTACACCTTC. The encoded protein is CASSQDRQDGYTF.